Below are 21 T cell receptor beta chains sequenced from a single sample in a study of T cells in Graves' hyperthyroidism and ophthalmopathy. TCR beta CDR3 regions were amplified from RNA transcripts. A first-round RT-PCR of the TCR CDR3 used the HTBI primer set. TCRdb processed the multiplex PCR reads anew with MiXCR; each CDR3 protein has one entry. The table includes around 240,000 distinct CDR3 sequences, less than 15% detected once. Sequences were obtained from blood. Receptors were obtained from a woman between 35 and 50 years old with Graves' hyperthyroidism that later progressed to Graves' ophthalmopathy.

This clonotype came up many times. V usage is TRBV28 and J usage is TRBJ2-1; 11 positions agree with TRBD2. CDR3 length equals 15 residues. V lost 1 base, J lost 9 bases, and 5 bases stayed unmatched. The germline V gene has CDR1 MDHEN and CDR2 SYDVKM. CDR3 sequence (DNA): TGTGCCAGCAGTTTATACGCTAGCGGGAGGTCTGAGCAGTTCTTC. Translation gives CASSLYASGRSEQFF.

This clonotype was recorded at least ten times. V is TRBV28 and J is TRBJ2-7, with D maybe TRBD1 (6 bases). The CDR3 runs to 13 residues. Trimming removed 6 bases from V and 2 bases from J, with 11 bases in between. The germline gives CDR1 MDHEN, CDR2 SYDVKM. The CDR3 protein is CASRTRDTYEQYF. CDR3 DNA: TGTGCCAGCAGGACCAGGGACACCTACGAGCAGTACTTC.

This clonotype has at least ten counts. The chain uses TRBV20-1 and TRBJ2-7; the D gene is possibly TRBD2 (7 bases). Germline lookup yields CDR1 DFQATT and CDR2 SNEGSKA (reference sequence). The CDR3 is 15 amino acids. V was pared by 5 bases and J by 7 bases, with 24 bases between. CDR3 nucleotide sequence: TGCAGTGCTGGTAGGGGGGGCGGGAGCGTGGGTGAGCAGTACTTC. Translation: CSAGRGGGSVGEQYF.

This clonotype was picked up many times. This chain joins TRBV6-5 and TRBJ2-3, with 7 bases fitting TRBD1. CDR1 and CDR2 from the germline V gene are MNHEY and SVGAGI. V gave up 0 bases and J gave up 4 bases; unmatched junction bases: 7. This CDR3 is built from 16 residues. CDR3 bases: TGTGCCAGCAGTTACTCGGACAGGTCGCGAGCAGATACGCAGTATTTT. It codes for CASSYSDRSRADTQYF.

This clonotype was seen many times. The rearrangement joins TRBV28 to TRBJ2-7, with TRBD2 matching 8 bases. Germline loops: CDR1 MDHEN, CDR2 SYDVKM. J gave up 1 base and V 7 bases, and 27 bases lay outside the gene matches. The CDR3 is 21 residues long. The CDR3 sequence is CASIPGRGEGGGHTRSYEQYF. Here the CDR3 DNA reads TGTGCCAGCATACCTGGCAGAGGCGAGGGCGGGGGGCATACTAGGTCCTACGAGCAGTACTTC.

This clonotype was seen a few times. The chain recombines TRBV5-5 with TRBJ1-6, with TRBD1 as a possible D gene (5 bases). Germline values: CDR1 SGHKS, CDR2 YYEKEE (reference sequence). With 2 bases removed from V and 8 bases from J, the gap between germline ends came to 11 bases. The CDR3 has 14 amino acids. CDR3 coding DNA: TGTGCCAGCAGCTTAGGGGAACACTATTCACCCCTCCACTTT. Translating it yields CASSLGEHYSPLHF.

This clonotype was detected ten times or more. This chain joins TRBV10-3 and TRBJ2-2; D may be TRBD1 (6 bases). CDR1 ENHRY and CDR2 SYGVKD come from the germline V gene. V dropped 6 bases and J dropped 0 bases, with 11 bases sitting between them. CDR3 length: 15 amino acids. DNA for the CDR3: TGTGCCATCAGGAGGACAGAAGCGAACACCGGGGAGCTGTTTTTT. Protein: CAIRRTEANTGELFF.

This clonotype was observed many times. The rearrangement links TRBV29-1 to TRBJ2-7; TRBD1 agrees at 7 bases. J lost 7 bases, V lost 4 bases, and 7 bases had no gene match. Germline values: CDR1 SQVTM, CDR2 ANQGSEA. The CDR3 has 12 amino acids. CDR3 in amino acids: CSVVEGAREQYF. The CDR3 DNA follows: TGCAGCGTTGTAGAGGGGGCGAGAGAGCAGTACTTC.

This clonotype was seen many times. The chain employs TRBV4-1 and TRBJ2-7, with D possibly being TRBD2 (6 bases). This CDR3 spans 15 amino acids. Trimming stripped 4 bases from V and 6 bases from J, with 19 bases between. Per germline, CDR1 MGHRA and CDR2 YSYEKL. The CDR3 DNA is TGCGCCAGCAGCCTCTCCGGGAGCGTCGAGGGCGAGCAGTACTTC. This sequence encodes CASSLSGSVEGEQYF.

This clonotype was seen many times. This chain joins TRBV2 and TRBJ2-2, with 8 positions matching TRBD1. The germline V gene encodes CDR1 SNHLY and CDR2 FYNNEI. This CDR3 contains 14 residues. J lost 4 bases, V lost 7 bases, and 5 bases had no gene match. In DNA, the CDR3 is TGTGCCAGCATCAGGGGGCCCCTCACCGGGGAGCTGTTTTTT. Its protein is CASIRGPLTGELFF. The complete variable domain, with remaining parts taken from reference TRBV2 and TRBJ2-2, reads EPEVTQTPSHQVTQMGQEVILRCVPISNHLYFYWYRQILGQKVEFLVSFYNNEISEKSEIFDDQFSVERPDGSNFTLKIRSTKLEDSAMYFCASIRGPLTGELFFGEGSRLTVL.

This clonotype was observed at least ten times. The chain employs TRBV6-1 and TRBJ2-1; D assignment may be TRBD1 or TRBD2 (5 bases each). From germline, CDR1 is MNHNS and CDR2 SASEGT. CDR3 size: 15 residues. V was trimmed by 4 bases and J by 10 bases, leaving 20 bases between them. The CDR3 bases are TGTGCCAGCAGTGGGCTGGGGGAGTCGGTTTTCGAGCAGTTCTTC. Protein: CASSGLGESVFEQFF.

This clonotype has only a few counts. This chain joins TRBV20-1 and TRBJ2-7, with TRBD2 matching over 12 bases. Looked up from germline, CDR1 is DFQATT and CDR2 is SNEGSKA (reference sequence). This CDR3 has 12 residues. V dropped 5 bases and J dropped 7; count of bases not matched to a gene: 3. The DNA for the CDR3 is TGCAGTGCTTACGGACTAGCGGGGGAGCAGTACTTC. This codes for CSAYGLAGEQYF.

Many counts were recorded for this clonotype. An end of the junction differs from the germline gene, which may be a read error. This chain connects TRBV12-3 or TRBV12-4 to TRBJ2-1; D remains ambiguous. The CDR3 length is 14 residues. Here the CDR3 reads CASSLVGSYNEQFF. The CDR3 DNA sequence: TGTGCCAGCAGCTTAGTGGGTAGTTACAATGAGCAGTTCTTC.

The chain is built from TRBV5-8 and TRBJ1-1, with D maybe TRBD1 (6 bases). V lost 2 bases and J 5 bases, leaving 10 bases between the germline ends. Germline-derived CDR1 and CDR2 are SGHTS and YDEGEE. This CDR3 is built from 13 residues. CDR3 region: CASSFQGKTEAFF. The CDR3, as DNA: TGTGCCAGCAGCTTCCAGGGGAAGACTGAAGCTTTCTTT.

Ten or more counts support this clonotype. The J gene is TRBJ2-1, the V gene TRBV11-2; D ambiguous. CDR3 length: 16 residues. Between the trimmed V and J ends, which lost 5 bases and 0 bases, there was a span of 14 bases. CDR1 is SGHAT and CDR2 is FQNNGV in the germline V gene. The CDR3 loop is CASSPSFKRSYNEQFF. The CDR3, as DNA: TGTGCCAGCAGCCCCAGCTTTAAACGCTCCTACAATGAGCAGTTCTTC.

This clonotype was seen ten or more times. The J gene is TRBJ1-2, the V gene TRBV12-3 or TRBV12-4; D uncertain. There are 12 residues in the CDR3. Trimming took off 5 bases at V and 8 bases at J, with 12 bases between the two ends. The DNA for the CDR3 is TGTGCCAGCAGTCAGAGGGTGCGCGGCTACACCTTC. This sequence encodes CASSQRVRGYTF.

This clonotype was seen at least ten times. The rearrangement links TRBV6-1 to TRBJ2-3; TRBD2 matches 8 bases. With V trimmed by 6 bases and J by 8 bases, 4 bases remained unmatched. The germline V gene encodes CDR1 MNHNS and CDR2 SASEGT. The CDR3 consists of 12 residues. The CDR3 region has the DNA TGTGCCAGCAGACATACTAGCGGTACGCAGTATTTT. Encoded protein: CASRHTSGTQYF.

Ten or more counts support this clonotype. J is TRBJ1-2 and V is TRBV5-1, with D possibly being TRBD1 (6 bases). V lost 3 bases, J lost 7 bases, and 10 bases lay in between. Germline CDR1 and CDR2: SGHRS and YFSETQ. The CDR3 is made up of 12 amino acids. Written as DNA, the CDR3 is TGCGCCAGCAGCTCGAACAGGGCTGGCTACACCTTC. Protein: CASSSNRAGYTF.

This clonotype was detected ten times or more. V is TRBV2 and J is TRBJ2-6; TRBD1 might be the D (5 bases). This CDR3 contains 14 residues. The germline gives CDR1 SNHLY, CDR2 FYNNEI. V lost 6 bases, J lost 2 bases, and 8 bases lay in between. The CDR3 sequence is CASSRAPGANVLTF. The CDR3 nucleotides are TGTGCCAGCAGCAGGGCCCCTGGGGCCAACGTCCTGACTTTC.

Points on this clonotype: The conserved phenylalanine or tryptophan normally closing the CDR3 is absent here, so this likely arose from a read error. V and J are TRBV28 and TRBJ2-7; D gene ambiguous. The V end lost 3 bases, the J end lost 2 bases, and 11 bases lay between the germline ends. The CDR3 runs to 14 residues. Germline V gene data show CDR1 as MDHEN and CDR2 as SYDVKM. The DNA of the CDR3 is TGTGCCAGCAGTTTTTCGAGACGTACCTACGAGCAGTACATC. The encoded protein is CASSFSRRTYEQYI.

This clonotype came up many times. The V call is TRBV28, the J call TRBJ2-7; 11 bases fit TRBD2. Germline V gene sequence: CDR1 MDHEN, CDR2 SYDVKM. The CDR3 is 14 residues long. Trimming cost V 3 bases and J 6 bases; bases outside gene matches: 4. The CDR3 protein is CASSLRLAGGEQYF. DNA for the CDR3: TGTGCCAGCAGTTTGAGGCTAGCGGGAGGCGAGCAGTACTTC.